This TCR beta chain derives from a study of blood T cell repertoires in COVID-19. Study background: Sites in the United States, Italy and Spain provided acute and convalescent COVID-19 samples.

This CDR3 region has 15 residues. V dropped 2 bases and J dropped 2 bases, with 14 bases sitting between them. CDR1 is SGHNT and CDR2 is YYREEE in the germline V gene (reference sequence). Seattle cases were enrolled at active infection and followed longitudinally. In this sample, this clone turned up once. Original processing methods: Reference gene primer amplification yielded estimated nucleated cell counts. The method was immunoSEQ multiplex PCR; TCRdb's version includes in-frame clones alone and lacks a portion of them. V and J calls and clone size are copied from that table; D and trimming were computed from the DNA. The table records about 300,000 clones, 90% of them present only once.

The receptor comes from a woman between 45 and 60 years old with COVID-19, enrolled during active disease. The sample taken for sequencing was peripheral blood. The chain recombines TRBV5-4 with TRBJ2-7; D possibly corresponds to TRBD2 (5 bases). The CDR3 nucleotides read TGTGCCAGCAGCTTTAGTGGGAGAGGTCCCTACGAGCAGTACTTC. Translation: CASSFSGRGPYEQYF.